These 14 T cell receptor beta chains originate from one sample sequenced in a study of Ad26.COV2.S vaccination and SARS-CoV-2 variants. Assay: immunoSEQ multiplex PCR; the TCRdb copy retains only in-frame clones and omits some. The data show some 500,000 clones, 85% to 90% seen once. Stated treatment: 19 received Ad26.COV2.S at low or high dose, single or two shots; roughly five received placebo; per-sample allocation not given. Sampling happened 63 days after the first vaccine or placebo injection. Sequences were derived from peripheral blood, sampled in a trial of Ad26.COV2.S vaccine versus placebo. These receptors were collected from a person between 18 and 59 years old who received the Ad26.COV2.S COVID-19 vaccine or a placebo.

J is TRBJ2-5 and V is TRBV5-1, with D maybe TRBD1 (6 bases). The germline V gene has CDR1 SGHRS and CDR2 YFSETQ. CDR3 size: 12 residues. Trimming took off 3 bases at V and 5 bases at J, with 8 bases between the two ends. The CDR3 DNA sequence: TGCGCCAGCAGCTACGGACAGGAGACCCAGTACTTC. Translated, it gives CASSYGQETQYF.

The rearrangement links TRBV24-1 to TRBJ2-3; 11 positions match TRBD2. V lost 0 bases and J lost 2; bases outside the gene matches: 9. The CDR3 is made up of 19 amino acids. In germline, CDR1 is KGHDR, CDR2 SFDVKD. In DNA form, the CDR3 reads TGTGCCACCAGTGATTTGCAGGTAGCGGGAGGGATGATCACAGATACGCAGTATTTT. Translation: CATSDLQVAGGMITDTQYF.

The V and J genes are TRBV15 and TRBJ2-5; 7 nucleotides align to TRBD2. Trimming cost V 0 bases and J 2 bases; bases outside gene matches: 3. CDR1 and CDR2 (germline): LNHNV, YYDKDF (reference sequence). This CDR3 has 15 residues. The CDR3 region is CATSRDSGVQETQYF. DNA for the CDR3: TGTGCCACCAGCAGAGACAGCGGGGTACAAGAGACCCAGTACTTC.

J is TRBJ1-2 and V is TRBV2, with 10 bases aligning to TRBD1. The trim removed 4 bases at V and 9 bases at J, leaving 5 bases unmatched. CDR3 length equals 13 residues. The germline V gene has CDR1 SNHLY and CDR2 FYNNEI. CDR3 in amino acids: CASSVLTGGRYTF. The DNA of the CDR3 is TGTGCCAGCAGTGTTCTGACAGGGGGCCGCTACACCTTC.

The CDR3 region has the DNA TGTGCCAGTAGTATCGTAGCGGCAATTACCTACGAGCAGTACTTC. Residues: CASSIVAAITYEQYF. The J gene is TRBJ2-7, the V gene TRBV19; possible D gene TRBD2, 6 bases. The ends were cut back, 3 bases at V and 2 bases at J, with 14 bases in the middle. Per germline, CDR1 LNHDA and CDR2 SQIVND (reference sequence). This CDR3 comprises 15 residues.

The chain couples TRBV4-2 to TRBJ1-2, with no clear D. Germline CDR1 is LGHNA and CDR2 is YNFKEQ. The CDR3 covers 18 residues. Between the trimmed V and J ends, which lost 4 bases and 1 base, there was a span of 22 bases. The CDR3 DNA follows: TGTGCCAGCAGCCGGCCGAGGGCAGGCGACCTTCTTAACTATGGCTACACCTTC. Translated, it gives CASSRPRAGDLLNYGYTF.

Regarding this clone: Other DNA sequences in the sample encode the same CDR3. The rearrangement joins TRBV6-1 to TRBJ2-3; D is uncertain. Germline V gene lookup returns CDR1 MNHNS and CDR2 SASEGT. The CDR3 loop spans 13 amino acids. Between the trimmed V and J ends, which lost 3 bases and 3 bases, there was a span of 7 bases. CDR3 bases: TGTGCCAGCAGTGACAGGTTTACAGATACGCAGTATTTT. This gives the protein CASSDRFTDTQYF.

The gene calls are TRBV7-9 and TRBJ1-1, with D perhaps matching TRBD1 (5 bases). Germline V CDR1 and CDR2: SEHNR, FQNEAQ (reference sequence). Trimming pared 5 bases from V and 3 bases from J, leaving 13 bases between. CDR3 length equals 14 residues. DNA for the CDR3: TGTGCCAGCAGCCGTACAGGCGGTGACACTGAAGCTTTCTTT. The encoded protein is CASSRTGGDTEAFF.

The V gene is TRBV10-3, the J gene TRBJ2-2; D might be TRBD1 or TRBD2, each matching 5 bases. The ends were cut back, 2 bases at V and 7 bases at J, with 14 bases in the middle. The CDR3 is made up of 15 amino acids. Germline CDR1 is ENHRY and CDR2 is SYGVKD. The CDR3 DNA sequence: TGTGCCATCAGTGAGAGGGGTAGCGATGACGGGGAGCTGTTTTTT. Protein: CAISERGSDDGELFF.

The rearrangement links TRBV28 to TRBJ2-7; D gene uncertain. Germline values: CDR1 MDHEN, CDR2 SYDVKM. CDR3 length: 12 amino acids. Trimming removed 6 bases at V and 0 bases at J, with 6 bases between. CDR3: CASSDSSYEQYV. Written as DNA, the CDR3 is TGTGCCAGCAGCGATAGCTCCTACGAGCAGTACGTC.

J is TRBJ1-4 and V is TRBV7-9; D gene unclear. CDR3 length: 12 amino acids. CDR1 is SEHNR and CDR2 is FQNEAQ in the germline V gene (reference sequence). V was trimmed by 6 bases and J by 5 bases, leaving 7 bases between them. The CDR3 region is CASSARNEKLFF. CDR3 DNA sequence: TGTGCCAGCAGTGCTAGGAATGAAAAACTGTTTTTT.

The J gene is TRBJ1-2, the V gene TRBV7-2; D not resolved. Trimming left V 4 bases short and J 4 bases short, with 13 bases between. The CDR3 runs to 14 residues. Germline V lookup: CDR1 SGHTA, CDR2 FQGNSA. CDR3 in amino acids: CASSSVAWGYGYTF. The CDR3 DNA reads TGTGCCAGCAGCTCGGTTGCCTGGGGCTATGGCTACACCTTC.

V is TRBV5-1 and J is TRBJ2-5; no firm D call. The CDR3 has 13 residues. With 3 bases removed from V and 4 bases from J, the gap between germline ends came to 10 bases. In germline, CDR1 is SGHRS, CDR2 YFSETQ. The CDR3 sequence is CASSSSVRETQYF. CDR3 DNA: TGCGCCAGCAGCTCGTCGGTCCGAGAGACCCAGTACTTC.

The rearrangement uses TRBV2 and TRBJ2-3, with D possibly TRBD2 on 5 matching bases. V gave up 3 bases and J gave up 0 bases, with 7 bases separating them. Germline-derived CDR1 and CDR2 are SNHLY and FYNNEI. The CDR3 consists of 14 residues. CDR3 in amino acids: CASSDRTSTDTQYF. The CDR3 DNA reads as TGTGCCAGCAGTGACAGGACTAGCACAGATACGCAGTATTTT.